These 21 T cell receptor beta chains share one sample of origin, sequenced in a study of post-analysis software for immune sequencing data. Notes on the study in general: Patients had higher frequencies than controls of roughly 5 TRBV segments, including TRBV5-6, TRBV5-1 and TRBV20-1.

No antigen is known for these receptors. Every TCR beta cDNA library bore unique molecular identifiers. MiXCR, applied by TCRdb to the PCR reads, yields one record per CDR3 protein. The sample shows about 540,000 distinct CDR3 sequences, 30% to 40% of them seen only once. Sequencing was performed on blood. The receptors derive from a girl aged 2-17 years with multiple sclerosis.

The genes are TRBV5-1 and TRBJ2-3, with D possibly matching TRBD2 (7 bases). V was shortened by 0 bases and J by 2 bases, with 10 bases between the two germline ends. This CDR3 has 15 amino acids. From germline, CDR1 is SGHRS and CDR2 YFSETQ. The CDR3 nucleotides read TGCGCCAGCAGCTTGGTCGGGGGGCCCACAGATACGCAGTATTTT. Translated, it gives CASSLVGGPTDTQYF.

In its sample, this clonotype was seen a few times. CDR3 amino acids: CASSQVSGNEQFF. CDR3 in DNA: TGCGCCAGCAGCCAAGTATCGGGCAATGAGCAGTTCTTC. The V and J genes are TRBV4-1 and TRBJ2-1; the D is unclear. This CDR3 is built from 13 residues. V lost 1 base and J lost 6, with 7 bases in between. Germline-derived CDR1 and CDR2 are MGHRA and YSYEKL.

The genes are TRBV24-1 and TRBJ1-5, with 9 bases identical to TRBD1. In germline, CDR1 is KGHDR, CDR2 SFDVKD. The CDR3 covers 19 residues. The junction had 12 bases not matched to a gene; V was cut back by 4 bases and J by 0 bases. CDR3 region: CATSDAGTGIDYSNQPQHF. For the CDR3, the DNA is TGTGCCACCAGTGACGCCGGGACAGGGATAGATTATAGCAATCAGCCCCAGCATTTT.

V usage is TRBV20-1 and J usage is TRBJ1-1; 8 bases match TRBD1. Germline CDR1 is DFQATT and CDR2 is SNEGSKA (reference sequence). This CDR3 has 14 residues. With 3 bases clipped from V and 1 base from J, the junction kept 4 bases outside the gene matches. In DNA form, the CDR3 reads TGCAGTGCTAGGGTGACAGGGGCGAACACTGAAGCTTTCTTT. Translated: CSARVTGANTEAFF.

This clonotype was counted between two and nine times. The genes are TRBV4-1 and TRBJ2-1; TRBD2 matches at 8 bases. The CDR3 is made up of 16 amino acids. The junction had 14 bases not matched to a gene; V was cut back by 3 bases and J by 10 bases. Germline assignment: CDR1 MGHRA and CDR2 YSYEKL. CDR3 sequence (DNA): TGCGCCAGCAGCCAGGGAGAAGCGGGGGCGCAAGGGGAGCAGTTCTTC. The encoded protein is CASSQGEAGAQGEQFF.

CDR3 DNA: TGTGCCATCAGGGGGGGCAGTCTCACTGAAGCTTTCTTT. This sequence encodes CAIRGGSLTEAFF. The chain uses TRBV10-3 and TRBJ1-1, with D possibly being TRBD1 (6 bases). Germline V CDR1 and CDR2: ENHRY, SYGVKD. Trimming left V 6 bases short and J 4 bases short, with 12 bases between. The CDR3 is made up of 13 amino acids.

The V gene is TRBV3-1, the J gene TRBJ2-5; TRBD2 matches at 8 bases. The CDR3 loop spans 17 amino acids. Losses at the gene ends were 0 bases for V and 0 bases for J; bases not matched to a gene: 6. Per the germline V gene, CDR1 is LGHDT and CDR2 is YNNKEL (reference sequence). CDR3 sequence (DNA): TGTGCCAGCAGCCAAGAAGTCGCTAGCGGGTACCAAGAGACCCAGTACTTC. It codes for CASSQEVASGYQETQYF.

This clonotype appeared a single time. The chain joins TRBV11-2 to TRBJ2-4, with D perhaps TRBD2 (6 bases). Matching the DNA end better, TRBJ2-7 makes the J call doubtful. Germline loops: CDR1 SGHAT, CDR2 FQNNGV. The CDR3 spans 15 residues. The CDR3 nucleotides are TGTGCCAGCAGCGAGGGACTTGGGCTGCGCTACGAGCAGTACTTC. Amino acids: CASSEGLGLRYEQYF.

The chain recombines TRBV5-1 with TRBJ2-5; TRBD2 matches 10 bases. CDR3 length: 15 residues. The trim removed 0 bases at V and 5 bases at J, leaving 4 bases unmatched. Germline CDR1 reads SGHRS; CDR2 reads YFSETQ. CDR3: CASSLASGGSETQYF. CDR3 bases: TGCGCCAGCAGCTTGGCTAGCGGGGGTTCGGAGACCCAGTACTTC.

V gene TRBV14 combines with J gene TRBJ1-1; D uncertain. Germline V gene lookup returns CDR1 SGHDN and CDR2 FVKESK. The CDR3 consists of 13 residues. V lost 2 bases and J lost 6, with 10 bases in between. The CDR3 DNA reads TGTGCCAGCAGCCAAATACAGAGGGCTGAAGCTTTCTTT. Protein: CASSQIQRAEAFF. Using reference TRBV14 and TRBJ1-1 for the parts outside the CDR3, the full variable domain is EAGVTQFPSHSVIEKGQTVTLRCDPISGHDNLYWYRRVMGKEIKFLLHFVKESKQDESGMPNNRFLAERTGGTYSTLKVQPAELEDSGVYFCASSQIQRAEAFFGQGTRLTVV.

This sequence joins TRBV7-9 and TRBJ2-4; D unresolved. V was shortened by 7 bases and J by 9 bases, with 16 bases between the two germline ends. The CDR3 has 13 amino acids. In germline, CDR1 is SEHNR, CDR2 FQNEAQ (reference sequence). The CDR3 is CASTDWGAVIQYF. As DNA, the CDR3 is TGTGCCAGCACCGACTGGGGTGCGGTCATTCAGTACTTC. Full variable domain (missing parts from reference TRBV7-9 and TRBJ2-4): DTGVSQNPRHKITKRGQNVTFRCDPISEHNRLYWYRQTLGQGPEFLTYFQNEAQLEKSRLLSDRFSAERPKGSFSTLEIQRTEQGDSAMYLCASTDWGAVIQYFGAGTRLSVL.

V gene TRBV29-1 combines with J gene TRBJ1-2; the D is unclear. V was shortened by 6 bases and J by 4 bases, with 15 bases between the two germline ends. Per germline, CDR1 SQVTM and CDR2 ANQGSEA. The CDR3 consists of 13 residues. The CDR3 region is CSVGDKAGYGYTF. CDR3 nucleotide sequence: TGCAGCGTAGGTGACAAGGCCGGCTATGGCTACACCTTC.

This clonotype has only a few counts. The V call is TRBV6-5, the J call TRBJ2-3; TRBD1 is a possible D gene (6 bases). The CDR3 extends over 15 amino acids. CDR1 is MNHEY and CDR2 is SVGAGI in the germline V gene. V dropped 0 bases and J dropped 10 bases, with 17 bases sitting between them. The CDR3 loop is CASSYSPTGPNSQYF. CDR3 coding DNA: TGTGCCAGCAGTTACTCACCAACAGGGCCCAATTCGCAGTATTTT.

The chain links TRBV20-1 to TRBJ1-5; D ambiguous. Trimming removed 3 bases from V and 0 bases from J, with 12 bases in between. The germline CDR1 and CDR2 sequences are DFQATT and SNEGSKA (reference sequence). The CDR3 extends over 15 amino acids. CDR3 region: CSASLGQASNQPQHF. CDR3 DNA: TGCAGTGCTAGTTTGGGTCAGGCTAGCAATCAGCCCCAGCATTTT.

The chain links TRBV29-1 to TRBJ2-3, with a weak D call TRBD2 (5 bases). Between the trimmed V and J ends, which lost 2 bases and 3 bases, there was a span of 12 bases. Germline CDR1 is SQVTM and CDR2 is ANQGSEA. There are 14 residues in the CDR3. Here the CDR3 DNA reads TGCAGCGTTGAAATAAACCCGGGGACAGATACGCAGTATTTT. Translating it yields CSVEINPGTDTQYF.

This sequence joins TRBV12-3 or TRBV12-4 and TRBJ1-1; D call uncertain. V lost 6 bases to trimming and J lost 1 base, with 15 bases between them. This CDR3 is built from 15 residues. The CDR3 nucleotides are TGTGCCAGCAGCTTACCACCTCCCCGGAACACTGAAGCTTTCTTT. It yields the protein CASSLPPPRNTEAFF.

This clonotype was observed a few times. This sequence joins TRBV29-1 and TRBJ2-1; possible D gene TRBD1, 6 bases. Deletions cut 5 bases from V and 8 bases from J, with 13 bases between. The CDR3 runs 12 residues. Germline CDR1 reads SQVTM; CDR2 reads ANQGSEA. CDR3 DNA: TGCAGCGTTCAGGGGAAAGGATATGAGCAGTTCTTC. Translated: CSVQGKGYEQFF.

Ten or more counts support this clonotype. Here the CDR3 DNA reads TGCAGCGTTGAGAAACAGGGAGGGGAGCAGTACTTC. It translates to CSVEKQGGEQYF. V is TRBV29-1 and J is TRBJ2-7, with D possibly TRBD2 on 7 matching bases. The V end was cut by 3 bases, the J end by 7 bases, with 13 bases between. This CDR3 spans 12 amino acids. Germline loops: CDR1 SQVTM, CDR2 ANQGSEA.

This chain uses TRBV5-1 with TRBJ1-1, with D tentatively TRBD1 (6 bases). Germline-derived CDR1 and CDR2 are SGHRS and YFSETQ. The CDR3 consists of 13 residues. V lost 5 bases, J lost 8 bases, and 16 bases lay in between. This chain's CDR3 is CASSSEGGAEAFF. CDR3 DNA sequence: TGCGCCAGCAGTTCGGAGGGGGGAGCGGAAGCTTTCTTT.

The chain has TRBV3-1 and TRBJ1-2; TRBD1 matches 8 bases. V dropped 4 bases and J dropped 4; count of bases not matched to a gene: 11. The CDR3 has 16 amino acids. CDR1 and CDR2 (germline): LGHDT, YNNKEL (reference sequence). The CDR3 sequence is CASSPLPGQDGYGYTF. CDR3 sequence (DNA): TGTGCCAGCAGCCCCCTCCCGGGACAGGACGGCTATGGCTACACCTTC.

The rearrangement uses TRBV7-3 and TRBJ2-6; D is ambiguous. CDR3 length equals 17 residues. Trimming left V 0 bases short and J 2 bases short, with 11 bases between. Per germline, CDR1 SGHTA and CDR2 FQGTGA. The CDR3 sequence is CASSLTIGLPGANVLTF. The CDR3 region has the DNA TGTGCCAGCAGCTTAACGATAGGGTTACCTGGGGCCAACGTCCTGACTTTC.